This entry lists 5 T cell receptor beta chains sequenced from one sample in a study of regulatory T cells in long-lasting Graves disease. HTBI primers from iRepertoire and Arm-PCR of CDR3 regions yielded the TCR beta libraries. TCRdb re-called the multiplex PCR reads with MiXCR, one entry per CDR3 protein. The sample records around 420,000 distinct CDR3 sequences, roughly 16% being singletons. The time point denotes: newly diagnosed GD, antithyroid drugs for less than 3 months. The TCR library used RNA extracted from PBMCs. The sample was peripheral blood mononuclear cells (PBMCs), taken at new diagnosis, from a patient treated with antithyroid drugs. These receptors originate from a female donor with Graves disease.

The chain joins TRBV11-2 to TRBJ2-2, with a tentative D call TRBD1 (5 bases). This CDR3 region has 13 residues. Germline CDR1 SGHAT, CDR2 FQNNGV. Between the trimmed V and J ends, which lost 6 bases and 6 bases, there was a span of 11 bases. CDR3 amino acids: CASSWGLAGELFF. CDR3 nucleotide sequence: TGTGCCAGCAGTTGGGGCTTAGCCGGGGAGCTGTTTTTT. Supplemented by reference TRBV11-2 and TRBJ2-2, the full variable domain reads EAGVAQSPRYKIIEKRQSVAFWCNPISGHATLYWYQQILGQGPKLLIQFQNNGVVDDSQLPKDRFSAERLKGVDSTLKIQPAKLEDSAVYLCASSWGLAGELFFGEGSRLTVL.

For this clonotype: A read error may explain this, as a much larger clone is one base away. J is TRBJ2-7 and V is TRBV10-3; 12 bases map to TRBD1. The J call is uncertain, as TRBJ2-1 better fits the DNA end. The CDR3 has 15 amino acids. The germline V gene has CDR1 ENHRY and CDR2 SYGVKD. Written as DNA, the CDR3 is TGTGCCATCAGTGACGCCGGGACAGGGGGCATCGAGCAGTTCTTC. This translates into CAISDAGTGGIEQFF.

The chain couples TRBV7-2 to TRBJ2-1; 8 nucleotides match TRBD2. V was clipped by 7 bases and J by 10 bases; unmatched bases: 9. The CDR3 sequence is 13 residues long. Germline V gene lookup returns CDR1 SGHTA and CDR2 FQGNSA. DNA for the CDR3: TGTGCCAGCACCCCTGGTAGCGGGATGGAGCAGTTCTTC. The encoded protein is CASTPGSGMEQFF.

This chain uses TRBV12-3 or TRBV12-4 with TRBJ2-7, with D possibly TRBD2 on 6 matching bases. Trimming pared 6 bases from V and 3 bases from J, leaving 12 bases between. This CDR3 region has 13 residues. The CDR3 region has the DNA TGTGCCAGCAGCTCGGGGGTAGGCTACGAGCAGTACTTC. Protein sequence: CASSSGVGYEQYF.

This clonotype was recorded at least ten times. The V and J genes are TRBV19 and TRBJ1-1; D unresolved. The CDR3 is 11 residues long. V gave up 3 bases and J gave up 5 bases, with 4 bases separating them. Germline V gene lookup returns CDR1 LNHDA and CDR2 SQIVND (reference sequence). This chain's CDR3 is CASSMWTEAFF. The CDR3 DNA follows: TGTGCCAGTAGTATGTGGACTGAAGCTTTCTTT.